This TCR beta chain was found in a study of cytomegalovirus exposure and HLA in healthy donors. Deletions cut 6 bases from V and 7 bases from J, with 15 bases between. Germline CDR1 and CDR2: SQVTM and ANQGSEA. This CDR3 comprises 13 residues. Researchers ran the PCR with 60 Vbeta and 13 Jbeta primers. Repertoires were generated with immunoSEQ multiplex PCR, while TCRdb's copy carries only in-frame clones and drops some. The data hold fewer than 85,000 clones, with roughly 72% observed a single time. Sequenced: PBMCs. The receptor was derived from a woman between 40 and 50 years old in good health and CMV-seropositive. The chain couples TRBV29-1 to TRBJ1-4; D possibly corresponds to TRBD1 (5 bases). CDR3 sequence: CSVRTGYGEKLFF. The CDR3 DNA reads as TGCAGCGTCCGAACAGGTTATGGTGAAAAACTGTTTTTT.